The present T cell receptor (beta chain) was sequenced within a study of blood T cell repertoires in COVID-19. At the level of the study: The samples span acute and convalescent COVID-19 from the United States, Italy and Spain. Sample material is recorded as cDNA or gDNA derived from T cells, B-cell-depleted T cells, or PBMCs.

Germline CDR1 LNHNV, CDR2 YYDKDF (reference sequence). CDR3 size: 14 residues. Trimming cost V 4 bases and J 0 bases; bases outside gene matches: 2. Original handling: It was from reference gene primer amplification that nucleated cell counts were estimated. TCRdb's table, derived via immunoSEQ multiplex PCR, lists solely in-frame clones and lacks some. V, J and clone size are taken as reported in that table, and D and trimming were inferred from the DNA itself. The sample contains 110,000 to 150,000 clones, approximately 82% of which appear only once. The chain links TRBV15 to TRBJ1-2, with 7 bases fitting TRBD1. The source material was peripheral blood. The TCR sequence derives from a man in his fifties or sixties with active or convalescent COVID-19. The CDR3 protein is CATSTGTANYGYTF. CDR3 DNA sequence: TGTGCCACCAGCACAGGGACAGCTAACTATGGCTACACCTTC.